This T cell receptor beta chain was documented in a study of T cells in Graves' hyperthyroidism and ophthalmopathy. The study included ophthalmopathy patients with Clinical Activity Score at least 3, NOSPECS grade at least 4 and duration under 3 months. On the basis of clinical symptoms, serum thyroxine and TRAb, thyroid ultrasound and orbital computed tomography, diagnoses were made. This clonotype was seen a single time. Amplified regions were TCR beta CDR3 sequences from RNA transcripts. RT-PCR in the first round (using the HTBI primer set) targeted the TCR CDR3. A single record per CDR3 protein comes from TCRdb applying MiXCR to the multiplex PCR reads. The table has roughly 500,000 distinct CDR3 sequences, approximately 22% seen once; the top ten hold about 53%. Germline V gene data show CDR1 as MNHEY and CDR2 as SMNVEV (reference sequence). V lost 5 bases to trimming and J lost 4 bases; unmatched junction nucleotides: 21. The CDR3 has 20 amino acids.

Sequenced: blood. The TCR was taken from a woman between 65 and 79 years old with Graves' ophthalmopathy. This chain connects TRBV27 to TRBJ2-3, with 10 bases that match TRBD2. This CDR3 reads CASSLRFFRLAGVAPDTQYF. The CDR3 DNA follows: TGTGCCAGCAGTCTGCGGTTCTTCCGTCTAGCGGGAGTAGCGCCAGATACGCAGTATTTT.